Listed below are T cell receptor beta chains from one sample, sequenced in a study of vaccination and CD4 T cells after COVID-19. These receptors' targets are unknown. TCRdb reprocessed the PCR reads with MiXCR, giving one entry per CDR3 protein. This sample has about 13,000 distinct CDR3 sequences, with about 56% found just once. The sample comprised CD4+ T cells from blood, cultured in vitro. These receptors originate from a human donor who had recovered from COVID-19. The CDR3 runs from the conserved cysteine through the conserved F or W. A D gene is named only where the DNA matches it firmly. Where a row states a size, it is once, few, many or the class of an expanded clone; other rows omit it.

size,J,V,D,DNA,CDR3
.,TRBJ2-7,TRBV10-2,.,TGCGCCAGCAGCGTCGACGGAAGAGACTCCTACGAGCAGTACTTC,CASSVDGRDSYEQYF
once,TRBJ2-5,TRBV27,.,TGTGCCAGCAGGGCTGGGGAGACCCAGTACTTC,CASRAGETQYF
few,TRBJ1-2,TRBV30,.,TGTGCCTGGAGTGTCTTACACGGGAATAACTATGGCTACACCTTC,CAWSVLHGNNYGYTF
.,TRBJ2-7,TRBV20-1,.,TGCAGTGGCAGTAGGGAGGCCGGAGGGCGCTACGAGCAGTACTTC,CSGSREAGGRYEQYF
.,TRBJ2-5,TRBV20-1,TRBD2,TGCAGTGCTGGGGGAGGGGCAGAAGAGACCCAGTACTTC,CSAGGGAEETQYF
.,TRBJ2-3,TRBV7-9,.,TGTGCCAGCAGCTTCCCCCCGCAGGTAGATACGCAGTATTTT,CASSFPPQVDTQYF
.,TRBJ1-2,TRBV5-1,.,TGCGCCAGCAGCTTGGAGGACTATGGCTACACCTTC,CASSLEDYGYTF
.,TRBJ1-2,TRBV7-8,.,TGTGCCAGCAGCTTAGTCTGGGACGGAGGCTACACCTTC,CASSLVWDGGYTF
.,TRBJ1-2,TRBV19,TRBD1,TGTGCCAGTAGTATACAAACAGGGGTTTCTGGCTACACCTTC,CASSIQTGVSGYTF
.,TRBJ2-1,TRBV5-4,TRBD2,TGTGCCAGCAGCCCGACTGATCATAGCGGGGCTTACAATGAGCAGTTCTTC,CASSPTDHSGAYNEQFF
few,TRBJ2-5,TRBV24-1,.,TGTGCCACCAGTGATGGTAGGGGGTCAGGGGAGACCCAGTACTTC,CATSDGRGSGETQYF
.,TRBJ1-1,TRBV7-9,.,TGTGCCAGCAGCTTGCAGGACACTGAAGCTTTCTTT,CASSLQDTEAFF
.,TRBJ2-7,TRBV19,TRBD1,TGTGCCAGTAGTAGGGGACAGGGAACCTACGAGCAGTACTTC,CASSRGQGTYEQYF
.,TRBJ1-6,TRBV20-1,TRBD1,TGCAGTGCTAGAACAGGGGGGTGGAGTTCACCCCTCCACTTT,CSARTGGWSSPLHF
.,TRBJ1-2,TRBV25-1,TRBD1,TGTGCCAGCAGTGACCCCGGGACAGGGGGCGGTTTTGTCTATGGCTACACCTTC,CASSDPGTGGGFVYGYTF
.,TRBJ1-6,TRBV11-2,TRBD1,TGTGCCAGCAGCAGGGGACAGACAGATTCACCCCTCCACTTT,CASSRGQTDSPLHF
.,TRBJ1-6,TRBV5-1,.,TGCGCCAGCAGCTTGGAGACTGCTAATTCACCCCTCCACTTT,CASSLETANSPLHF
.,TRBJ2-1,TRBV11-3,.,TGTGCCAGCAGCTACGACAGGCCATACAATGAGCAGTTCTTC,CASSYDRPYNEQFF
once,TRBJ2-3,TRBV20-1,.,TGCAGTGCTAGAGAGGACCTCGCAGATACGCAGTATTTT,CSAREDLADTQYF
.,TRBJ2-1,TRBV20-1,.,TGCAGTGCTAGAGCGGTGGCTAGGAATGAGCAGTTCTTC,CSARAVARNEQFF
once,TRBJ2-3,TRBV24-1,TRBD2,TGTGCCACCAGTGATTCCGAGGGACTAGTGGGTACGCAGTATTTT,CATSDSEGLVGTQYF
.,TRBJ2-5,TRBV20-1,.,TGCAGTGCTAGGGGGCCGCAAGAGACCCAGTACTTC,CSARGPQETQYF
.,TRBJ1-2,TRBV5-1,.,TGCGCCAGCAGCTTTGGGGGAGGACAGAACTATGGCTACACCTTC,CASSFGGGQNYGYTF